These 18 T cell receptor beta chains were sequenced from one sample in a study of blood T cells in healthy people across ages. PCR was performed a second time for about 6 to 11 cycles using a sample-barcoded 5' primer and a J-beta primer mix. TCRdb passed the 5' RACE reads through MiXCR, listing each CDR3 protein once. The sample holds 780,000 or so distinct CDR3 sequences, 56% seen once. The source material was blood. These TCRs come from a man aged 35 to 55 in good health.

The V gene is TRBV7-9, the J gene TRBJ1-2, with unresolved D. CDR1 and CDR2 (germline): SEHNR, FQNEAQ (reference sequence). This CDR3 has 14 residues. V lost 4 bases and J 12 bases, leaving 21 bases between the germline ends. CDR3 coding DNA: TGTGCCAGCAGCTCAACCCGGAAAAACGCCCCTGACACCTTC. Its protein product is CASSSTRKNAPDTF.

The V gene is TRBV9, the J gene TRBJ2-7, with D possibly called TRBD1 or TRBD2 (5 bases each). This CDR3 spans 15 amino acids. Germline CDR1 reads SGDLS; CDR2 reads YYNGEE. The ends were cut back, 3 bases at V and 4 bases at J, with 17 bases in the middle. The CDR3 region is CASSARQGSGYEQYF. For the CDR3, the DNA is TGTGCCAGCAGCGCCCGGCAGGGTTCGGGATACGAGCAGTACTTC.

This clonotype was counted between two and nine times. This chain uses TRBV27 with TRBJ1-2, with 9 nucleotides matching TRBD1. In germline, CDR1 is MNHEY, CDR2 SMNVEV (reference sequence). The V gene end was trimmed by 1 base and the J gene end by 6 bases; junction bases not matched to a gene: 3. The CDR3 has 14 amino acids. CDR3 DNA: TGTGCCAGCAGTTTATTGGACAGGGGACATGGCTACACCTTC. It translates to CASSLLDRGHGYTF.

This clonotype was seen only a few times. The junction departs from the called germline gene at one end, perhaps through a read error. The chain has TRBV2 and TRBJ2-5; 8 nucleotides match TRBD1. The CDR3 is 17 amino acids. The germline V gene encodes CDR1 SNHLY and CDR2 FYNNEI. The CDR3 here is CASNEDRGTLYQETQYF. In DNA form, the CDR3 reads TGTGCCAGCAATGAAGACAGGGGTACCTTGTACCAAGAGACCCAGTACTTC. Variable domain in full (rest from reference TRBV2 and TRBJ2-5): EPEVTQTPSHQVTQMGQEVILRCVPISNHLYFYWYRQILGQKVEFLVSFYNNEISEKSEIFDDQFSVERPDGSNFTLKIRSTKLEDSAMYFCASNEDRGTLYQETQYFGPGTRLLVL.

Note on this clonotype: A read error may be the cause here, since a much bigger clone is one base away. The chain is built from TRBV5-1 and TRBJ2-3, with a weak D call TRBD1 (5 bases). Germline-derived CDR1 and CDR2 are SGHRS and YFSETQ. This CDR3 has 15 amino acids. CDR3 in amino acids: CASSFGQQWADTRYF. The CDR3 DNA reads as TGCGCCAGCAGCTTTGGACAACAATGGGCAGATACGCGGTATTTT.

This clonotype was seen only a few times. CDR3 bases: TGCAGTGCTAGGGGGACGGAACGGTACTACGAGCAGTACTTC. Protein product: CSARGTERYYEQYF. The chain combines TRBV20-1 with TRBJ2-5; D could derive from TRBD1 or TRBD2 (5 bases each). Matching the DNA end better, TRBJ2-7 makes the J call doubtful. The CDR3 has 14 residues. CDR1 and CDR2 from the germline V gene are DFQATT and SNEGSKA (reference sequence).

This clonotype occurred a few times. The CDR3 DNA is TGTGCCAGCAGTTCCCGGACAGGACTTAACTATGGCTACACCTTC. Protein: CASSSRTGLNYGYTF. This chain joins TRBV12-3 or TRBV12-4 and TRBJ1-2; 7 bases map to TRBD1. The CDR3 has 15 amino acids. V was pared by 4 bases and J by 1 base, with 6 bases of the junction left unmatched.

This clonotype was detected only a few times. The rearrangement joins TRBV12-5 to TRBJ2-7; D gene unclear. Germline lookup yields CDR1 LGHNT and CDR2 FRNRAP. V was shortened by 6 bases and J by 2 bases, with 14 bases between the two germline ends. There are 14 residues in the CDR3. CDR3 bases: TGTGCTAGTGGCCCCGACTCATTCACCTACGAGCAGTACTTC. Encoded protein: CASGPDSFTYEQYF.

The chain carries TRBV29-1 and TRBJ2-5; D gene uncertain. The closer fit of TRBJ2-7 to the DNA end suggests the J call may be wrong. Germline CDR1 is SQVTM and CDR2 is ANQGSEA. The CDR3 spans 12 residues. In DNA form, the CDR3 reads TGCAGCGTTGACCGTGACAACAACGAGCAGTACTTC. Encoded protein: CSVDRDNNEQYF.

This clonotype was seen ten or more times. The chain carries TRBV20-1 and TRBJ2-7, with 16 bases matching TRBD2. Germline V lookup: CDR1 DFQATT, CDR2 SNEGSKA (reference sequence). The trim removed 6 bases at V and 4 bases at J, leaving 9 bases unmatched. The CDR3 spans 16 residues. The CDR3 nucleotides read TGCAGTGCCAAGGGACTAGCGGGAGGGTTTGAGTACGAGCAGTACTTC. Its translation: CSAKGLAGGFEYEQYF.

This clonotype was observed a few times. The V call is TRBV12-3 or TRBV12-4, the J call TRBJ2-1, with 7 nucleotides matching TRBD2. The ends lost 1 base at V and 8 bases at J; junction bases unmatched: 2. The length of the CDR3 is 13 residues. The CDR3 protein is CASSLVTSDEQFF. The CDR3 DNA sequence: TGTGCCAGCAGTTTAGTTACTAGCGATGAGCAGTTCTTC.

The rearrangement joins TRBV7-9 to TRBJ2-6; D might be TRBD1 (5 bases). This CDR3 is 16 amino acids long. In germline, CDR1 is SEHNR, CDR2 FQNEAQ (reference sequence). Trimming took off 3 bases at V and 2 bases at J, with 11 bases between the two ends. CDR3 sequence: CASSFGHGTGANVLTF. The CDR3 region has the DNA TGTGCCAGCAGCTTCGGACACGGTACTGGGGCCAACGTCCTGACTTTC.

V and J are TRBV28 and TRBJ2-7; the D gene is possibly TRBD2 (5 bases). Germline lookup yields CDR1 MDHEN and CDR2 SYDVKM. Trimming shortened V by 3 bases and J by 4 bases, and 16 bases separated the two germline ends. The CDR3 is 15 residues long. The CDR3 is CASSFASGDFYEQYF. The CDR3 nucleotides read TGTGCCAGCAGTTTTGCCAGCGGAGATTTTTACGAGCAGTACTTC.

The rearrangement links TRBV29-1 to TRBJ2-6; D is unclear. Germline CDR1 is SQVTM and CDR2 is ANQGSEA. This CDR3 spans 13 amino acids. Trimming removed 5 bases from V and 0 bases from J, with 5 bases in between. Here the CDR3 DNA reads TGCAGCGTTTACCGCTCTGGGGCCAACGTCCTGACTTTC. Residues: CSVYRSGANVLTF.

The V gene is TRBV30, the J gene TRBJ2-1; 11 bases align to TRBD1. The V and J ends lost 1 base and 8 bases, in that order; junction bases with no gene match: 7. CDR1 and CDR2 from the germline V gene are GTSNPN and SVGIG (reference sequence). This CDR3 has 15 amino acids. CDR3 in amino acids: CAWSAGQGAVDEQFF. The CDR3 nucleotides read TGTGCCTGGAGTGCCGGACAGGGGGCAGTAGATGAGCAGTTCTTC.

This chain uses TRBV4-3 with TRBJ2-1; D assignment may be TRBD1 or TRBD2 (5 bases each). Germline V gene sequence: CDR1 LGHNA, CDR2 YSLEER. This CDR3 is built from 15 residues. V lost 0 bases, J lost 5 bases, and 11 bases lay in between. The CDR3 DNA reads as TGCGCCAGCAGCCAAGAGGGGACCAAGCACAATGAGCAGTTCTTC. This encodes CASSQEGTKHNEQFF.

The chain carries TRBV6-1 and TRBJ2-7; possibly TRBD2 for D (6 bases). The V end was cut by 6 bases, the J end by 3 bases, with 15 bases between. The CDR3 spans 14 residues. Germline V CDR1 and CDR2: MNHNS, SASEGT. CDR3 sequence (DNA): TGTGCCAGCAGGAGGGGTCGGGGAGGCTACGAGCAGTACTTC. Its translation: CASRRGRGGYEQYF.

This clonotype was counted a few times. V usage is TRBV7-8 and J usage is TRBJ2-4, with D possibly being TRBD2 (6 bases). The J call is uncertain, as TRBJ2-5 better fits the DNA end. Germline-derived CDR1 and CDR2 are SGHVS and FQNEAQ. This CDR3 has 15 residues. The CDR3 DNA reads TGTGCCAGCAGCTTATGGGGCGGACTACGGGAGACCCAGTACTTC. As protein: CASSLWGGLRETQYF.